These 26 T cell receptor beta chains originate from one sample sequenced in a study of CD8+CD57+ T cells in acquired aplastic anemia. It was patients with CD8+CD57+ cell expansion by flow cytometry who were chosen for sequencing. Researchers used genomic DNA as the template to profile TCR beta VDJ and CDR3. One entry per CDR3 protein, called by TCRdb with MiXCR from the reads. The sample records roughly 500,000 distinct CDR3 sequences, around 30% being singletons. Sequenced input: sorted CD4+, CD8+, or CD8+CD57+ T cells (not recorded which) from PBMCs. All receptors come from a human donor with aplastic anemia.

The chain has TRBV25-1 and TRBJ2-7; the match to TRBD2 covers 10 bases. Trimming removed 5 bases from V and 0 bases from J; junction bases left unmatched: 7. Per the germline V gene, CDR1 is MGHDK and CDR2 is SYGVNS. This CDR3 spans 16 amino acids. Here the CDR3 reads CASSYKLAGSSYEQYF. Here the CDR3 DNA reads TGTGCCAGCAGTTACAAACTAGCGGGGTCCTCCTACGAGCAGTACTTC.

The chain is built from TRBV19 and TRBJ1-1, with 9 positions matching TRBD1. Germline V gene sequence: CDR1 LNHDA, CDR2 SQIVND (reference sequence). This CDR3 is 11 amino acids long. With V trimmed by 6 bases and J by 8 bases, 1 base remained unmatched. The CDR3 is CASRGTGEAFF. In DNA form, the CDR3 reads TGTGCCAGTAGAGGGACAGGGGAAGCTTTCTTT.

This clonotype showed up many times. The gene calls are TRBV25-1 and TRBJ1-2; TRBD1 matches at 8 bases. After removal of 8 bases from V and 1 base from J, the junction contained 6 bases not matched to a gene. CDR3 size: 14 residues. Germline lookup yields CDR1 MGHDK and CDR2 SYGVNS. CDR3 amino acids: CASVGQGFNYGYTF. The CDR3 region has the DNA TGTGCCAGCGTAGGACAGGGTTTTAACTATGGCTACACCTTC.

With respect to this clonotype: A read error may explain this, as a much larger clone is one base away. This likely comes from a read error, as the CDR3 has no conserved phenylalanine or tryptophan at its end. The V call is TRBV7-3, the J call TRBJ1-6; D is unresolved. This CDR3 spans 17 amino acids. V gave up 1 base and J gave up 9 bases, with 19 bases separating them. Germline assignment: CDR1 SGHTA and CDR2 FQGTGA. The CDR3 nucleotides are TGTGCCAGCAGCTTAATGTTTCAGGAACCCACTCCTTCACCCCTCCACTCT. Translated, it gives CASSLMFQEPTPSPLHS.

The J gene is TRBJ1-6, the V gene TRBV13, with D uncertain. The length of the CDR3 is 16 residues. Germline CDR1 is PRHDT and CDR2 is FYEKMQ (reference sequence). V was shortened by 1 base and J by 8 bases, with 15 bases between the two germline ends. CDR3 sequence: CASSLATSGQYSPLHF. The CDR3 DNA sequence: TGTGCCAGCAGCTTAGCCACGTCGGGCCAGTATTCACCCCTCCACTTT.

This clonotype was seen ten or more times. CDR3 nucleotides: TGTGCCAGTAGTATAGGTTGGGACAGTCTATTGGATGGCTACACCTTC. This codes for CASSIGWDSLLDGYTF. The rearrangement joins TRBV19 to TRBJ1-2; 7 nucleotides agree with TRBD1. Germline V gives CDR1 LNHDA, CDR2 SQIVND (reference sequence). Unmatched junction bases numbered 11, after V lost 1 base and J lost 6 bases. The length of the CDR3 is 16 residues.

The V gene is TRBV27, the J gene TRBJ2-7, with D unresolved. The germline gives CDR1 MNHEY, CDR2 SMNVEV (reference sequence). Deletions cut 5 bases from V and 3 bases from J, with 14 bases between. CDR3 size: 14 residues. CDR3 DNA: TGTGCCAGCAGTCCCGAGAATCCTATCTACGAGCAGTACTTC. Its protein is CASSPENPIYEQYF.

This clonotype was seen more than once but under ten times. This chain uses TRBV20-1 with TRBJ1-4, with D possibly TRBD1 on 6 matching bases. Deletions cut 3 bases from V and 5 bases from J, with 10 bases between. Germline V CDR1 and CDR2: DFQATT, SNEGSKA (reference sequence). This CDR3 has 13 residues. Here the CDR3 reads CSASSGVNEKLFF. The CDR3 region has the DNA TGCAGTGCTAGTTCAGGGGTGAATGAAAAACTGTTTTTT.

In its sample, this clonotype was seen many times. CDR3 protein: CASSPRGYYGYTF. CDR3 in DNA: TGTGCCAGTAGTCCGCGGGGGTACTATGGCTACACCTTC. V and J are TRBV19 and TRBJ1-2, with TRBD1 as a possible D gene (5 bases). V was shortened by 5 bases and J by 3 bases, with 10 bases between the two germline ends. CDR1 is LNHDA and CDR2 is SQIVND in the germline V gene (reference sequence). There are 13 residues in the CDR3.

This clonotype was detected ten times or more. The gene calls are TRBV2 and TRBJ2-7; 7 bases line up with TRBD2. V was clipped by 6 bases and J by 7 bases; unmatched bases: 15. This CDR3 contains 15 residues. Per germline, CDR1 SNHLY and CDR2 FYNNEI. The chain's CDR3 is CASSGEGTNQLEQYF. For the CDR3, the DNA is TGTGCCAGCAGCGGGGAGGGGACTAACCAGCTTGAGCAGTACTTC.

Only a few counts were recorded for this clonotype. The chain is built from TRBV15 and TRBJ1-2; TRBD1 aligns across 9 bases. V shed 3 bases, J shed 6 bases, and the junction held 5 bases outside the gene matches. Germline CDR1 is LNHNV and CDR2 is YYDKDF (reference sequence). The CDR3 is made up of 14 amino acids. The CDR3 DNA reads TGTGCCACCAGCAGGGGACAGGGTAGGGATGGCTACACCTTC. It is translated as CATSRGQGRDGYTF.

Here the CDR3 reads CANRDTDTQYF. The CDR3 DNA reads TGTGCCAACAGGGACACAGATACGCAGTATTTT. V is TRBV2 and J is TRBJ2-3; possible D gene TRBD1, 6 bases. The V gene lost 10 bases and the J gene lost 2 bases, with 7 bases spanning the gap. CDR1 is SNHLY and CDR2 is FYNNEI in the germline V gene. The length of the CDR3 is 11 residues.

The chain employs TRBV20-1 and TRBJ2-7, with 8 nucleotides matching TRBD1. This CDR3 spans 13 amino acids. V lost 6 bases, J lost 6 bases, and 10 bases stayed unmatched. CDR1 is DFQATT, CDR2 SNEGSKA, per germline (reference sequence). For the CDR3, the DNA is TGCAGTGCCTTAGGACAGGGAAACGCCGAGCAGTACTTC. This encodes CSALGQGNAEQYF.

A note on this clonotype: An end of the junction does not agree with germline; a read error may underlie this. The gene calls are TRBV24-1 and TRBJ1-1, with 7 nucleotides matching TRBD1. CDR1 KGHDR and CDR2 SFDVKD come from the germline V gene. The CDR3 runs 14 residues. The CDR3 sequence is CASSEQGQNTEAFF. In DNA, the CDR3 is TGTGCCAGCAGTGAACAGGGGCAGAACACTGAAGCTTTCTTT.

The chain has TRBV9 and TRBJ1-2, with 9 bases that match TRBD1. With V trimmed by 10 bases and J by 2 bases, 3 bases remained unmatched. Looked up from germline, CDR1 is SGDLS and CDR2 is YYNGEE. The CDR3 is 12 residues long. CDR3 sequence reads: CAEDRGNYGYTF. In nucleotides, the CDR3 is TGTGCCGAGGACAGGGGCAACTATGGCTACACCTTC.

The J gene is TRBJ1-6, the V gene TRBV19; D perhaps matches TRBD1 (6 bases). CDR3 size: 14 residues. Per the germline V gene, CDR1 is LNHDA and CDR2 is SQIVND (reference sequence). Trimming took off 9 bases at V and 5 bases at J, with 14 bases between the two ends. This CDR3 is CASTAGVNNSPLHF. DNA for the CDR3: TGTGCCAGCACGGCAGGGGTCAATAATTCACCCCTCCACTTT. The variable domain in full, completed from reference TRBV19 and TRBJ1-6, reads DGGITQSPKYLFRKEGQNVTLSCEQNLNHDAMYWYRQDPGQGLRLIYYSQIVNDFQKGDIAEGYSVSREKKESFPLTVTSAQKNPTAFYLCASTAGVNNSPLHFGNGTRLTVT.

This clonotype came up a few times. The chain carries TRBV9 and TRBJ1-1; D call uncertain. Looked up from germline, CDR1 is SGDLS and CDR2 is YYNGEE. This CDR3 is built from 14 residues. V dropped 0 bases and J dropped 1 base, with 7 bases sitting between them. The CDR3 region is CASSVVVANTEAFF. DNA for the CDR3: TGTGCCAGCAGCGTAGTAGTGGCGAACACTGAAGCTTTCTTT. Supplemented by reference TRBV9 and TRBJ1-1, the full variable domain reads DSGVTQTPKHLITATGQRVTLRCSPRSGDLSVYWYQQSLDQGLQFLIQYYNGEERAKGNILERFSAQQFPDLHSELNLSSLELGDSALYFCASSVVVANTEAFFGQGTRLTVV.

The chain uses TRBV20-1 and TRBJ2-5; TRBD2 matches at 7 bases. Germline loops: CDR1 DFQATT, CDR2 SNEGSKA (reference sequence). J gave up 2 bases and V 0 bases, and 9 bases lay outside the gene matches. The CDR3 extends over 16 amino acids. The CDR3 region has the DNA TGCAGTGCTAGAGATCCCCGCGGGGGAAAACAAGAGACCCAGTACTTC. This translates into CSARDPRGGKQETQYF.

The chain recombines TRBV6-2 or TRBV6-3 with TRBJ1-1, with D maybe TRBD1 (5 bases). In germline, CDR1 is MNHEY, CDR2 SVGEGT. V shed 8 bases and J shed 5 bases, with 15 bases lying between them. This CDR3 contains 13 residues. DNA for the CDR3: TGTGCCAGCGCTACCGGGGGACCTACTGAAGCTTTCTTT. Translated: CASATGGPTEAFF.

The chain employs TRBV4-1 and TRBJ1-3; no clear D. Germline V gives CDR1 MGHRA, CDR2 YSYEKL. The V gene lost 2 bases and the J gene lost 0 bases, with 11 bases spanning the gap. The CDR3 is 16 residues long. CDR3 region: CASSQLGHNSGNTIYF. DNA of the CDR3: TGCGCCAGCAGCCAATTAGGCCACAACTCTGGAAACACCATATATTTT.

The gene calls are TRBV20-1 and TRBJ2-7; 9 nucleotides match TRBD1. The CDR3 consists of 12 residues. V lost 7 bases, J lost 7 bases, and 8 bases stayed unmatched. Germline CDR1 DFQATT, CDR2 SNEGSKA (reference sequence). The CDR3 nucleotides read TGCAGTGTCAAGACAGGGGGTGGTGAGCAGTACTTC. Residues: CSVKTGGGEQYF.

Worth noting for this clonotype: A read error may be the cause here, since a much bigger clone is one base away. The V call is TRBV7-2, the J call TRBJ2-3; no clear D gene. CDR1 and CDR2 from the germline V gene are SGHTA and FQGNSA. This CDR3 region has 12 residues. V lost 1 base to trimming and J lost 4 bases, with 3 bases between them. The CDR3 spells CASSLDSDTQYF. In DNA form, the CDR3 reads TGTGCCAGCAGCTTAGACTCAGATACGCAGTATTTT.

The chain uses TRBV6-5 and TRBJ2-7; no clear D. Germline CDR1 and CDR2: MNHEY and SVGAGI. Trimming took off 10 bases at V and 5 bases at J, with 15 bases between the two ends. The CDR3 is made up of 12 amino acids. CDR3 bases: TGTGCCACCATGACGGATTTACACGAGCAGTACTTC. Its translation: CATMTDLHEQYF.

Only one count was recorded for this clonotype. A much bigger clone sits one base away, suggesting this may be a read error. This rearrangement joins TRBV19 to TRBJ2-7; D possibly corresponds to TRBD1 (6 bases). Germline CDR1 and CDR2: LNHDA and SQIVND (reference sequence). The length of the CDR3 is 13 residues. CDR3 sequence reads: CASSVDRIYGQYF. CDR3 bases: TGTGCCAGTAGTGTGGACAGAATCTACGGGCAGTACTTC.

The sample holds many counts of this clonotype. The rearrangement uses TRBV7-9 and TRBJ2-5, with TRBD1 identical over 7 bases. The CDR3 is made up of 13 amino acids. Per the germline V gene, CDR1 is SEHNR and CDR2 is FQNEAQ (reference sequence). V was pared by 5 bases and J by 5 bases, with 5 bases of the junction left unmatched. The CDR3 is CASSQQGRETQYF. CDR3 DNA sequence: TGTGCCAGCAGCCAACAGGGGCGGGAGACCCAGTACTTC.

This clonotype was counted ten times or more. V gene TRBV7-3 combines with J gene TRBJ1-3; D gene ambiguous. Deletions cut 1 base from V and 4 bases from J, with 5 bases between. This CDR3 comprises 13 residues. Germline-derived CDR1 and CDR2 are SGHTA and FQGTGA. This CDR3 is CASSLNGGNTIYF. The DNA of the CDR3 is TGTGCCAGCAGCTTAAACGGCGGAAACACCATATATTTT.